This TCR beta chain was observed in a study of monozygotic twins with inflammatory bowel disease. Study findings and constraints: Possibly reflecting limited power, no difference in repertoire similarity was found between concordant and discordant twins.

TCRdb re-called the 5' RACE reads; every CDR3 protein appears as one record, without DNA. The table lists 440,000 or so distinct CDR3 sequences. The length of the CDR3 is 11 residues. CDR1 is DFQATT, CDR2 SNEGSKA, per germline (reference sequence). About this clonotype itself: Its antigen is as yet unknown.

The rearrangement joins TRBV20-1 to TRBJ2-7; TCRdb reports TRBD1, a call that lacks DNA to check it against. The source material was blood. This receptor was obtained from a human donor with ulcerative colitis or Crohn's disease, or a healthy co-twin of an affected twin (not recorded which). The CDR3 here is CSGITGPREYF.